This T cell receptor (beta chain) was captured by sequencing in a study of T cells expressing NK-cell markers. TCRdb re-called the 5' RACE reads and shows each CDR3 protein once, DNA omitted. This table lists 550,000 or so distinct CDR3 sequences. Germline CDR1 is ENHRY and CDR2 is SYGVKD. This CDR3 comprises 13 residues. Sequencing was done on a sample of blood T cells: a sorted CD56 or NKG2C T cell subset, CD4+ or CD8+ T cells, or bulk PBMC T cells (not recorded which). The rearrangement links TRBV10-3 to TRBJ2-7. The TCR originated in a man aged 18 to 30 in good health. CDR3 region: CAISGGISYEQYF.